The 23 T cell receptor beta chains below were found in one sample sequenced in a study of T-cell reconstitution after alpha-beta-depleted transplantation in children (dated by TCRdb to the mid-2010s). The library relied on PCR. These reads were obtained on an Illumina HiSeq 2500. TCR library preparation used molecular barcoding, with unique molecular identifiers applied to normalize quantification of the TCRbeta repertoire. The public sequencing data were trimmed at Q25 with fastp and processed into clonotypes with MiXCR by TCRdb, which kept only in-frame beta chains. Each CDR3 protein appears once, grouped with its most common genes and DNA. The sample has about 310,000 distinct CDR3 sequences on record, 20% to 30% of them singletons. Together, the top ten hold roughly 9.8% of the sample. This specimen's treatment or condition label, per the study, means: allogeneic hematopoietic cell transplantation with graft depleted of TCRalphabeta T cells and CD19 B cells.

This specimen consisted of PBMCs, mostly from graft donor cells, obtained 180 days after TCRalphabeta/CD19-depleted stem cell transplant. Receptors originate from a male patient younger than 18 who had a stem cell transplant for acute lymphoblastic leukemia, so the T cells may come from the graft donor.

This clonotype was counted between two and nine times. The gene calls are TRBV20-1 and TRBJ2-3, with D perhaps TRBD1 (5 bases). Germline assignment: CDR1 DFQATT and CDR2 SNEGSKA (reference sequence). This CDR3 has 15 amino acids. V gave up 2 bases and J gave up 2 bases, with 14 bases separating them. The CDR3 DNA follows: TGCAGTGCTAGACCCCGCGTAGGGGTCACAGATACGCAGTATTTT. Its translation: CSARPRVGVTDTQYF.

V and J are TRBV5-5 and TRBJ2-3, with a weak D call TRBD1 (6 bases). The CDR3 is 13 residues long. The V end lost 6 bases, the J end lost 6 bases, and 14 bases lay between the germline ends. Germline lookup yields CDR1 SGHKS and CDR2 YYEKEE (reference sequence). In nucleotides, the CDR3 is TGTGCCAGCACCGTTACAGGGCTGGATACGCAGTATTTT. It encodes CASTVTGLDTQYF.

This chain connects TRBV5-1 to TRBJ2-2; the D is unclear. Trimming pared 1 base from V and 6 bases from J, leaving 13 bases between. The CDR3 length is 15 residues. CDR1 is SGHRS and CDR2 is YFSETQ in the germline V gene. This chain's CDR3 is CASSLTESNPGELFF. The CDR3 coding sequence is TGCGCCAGCAGCTTGACGGAGTCGAATCCCGGGGAGCTGTTTTTT.

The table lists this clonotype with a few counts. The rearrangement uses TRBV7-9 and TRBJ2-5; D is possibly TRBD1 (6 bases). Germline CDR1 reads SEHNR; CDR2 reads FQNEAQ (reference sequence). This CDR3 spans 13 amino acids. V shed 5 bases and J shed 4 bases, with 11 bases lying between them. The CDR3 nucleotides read TGTGCCAGCAGCCAAGGACAGAGAGAGACCCAGTACTTC. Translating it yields CASSQGQRETQYF. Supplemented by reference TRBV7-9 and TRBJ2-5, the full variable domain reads DTGVSQNPRHKITKRGQNVTFRCDPISEHNRLYWYRQTLGQGPEFLTYFQNEAQLEKSRLLSDRFSAERPKGSFSTLEIQRTEQGDSAMYLCASSQGQRETQYFGPGTRLLVL.

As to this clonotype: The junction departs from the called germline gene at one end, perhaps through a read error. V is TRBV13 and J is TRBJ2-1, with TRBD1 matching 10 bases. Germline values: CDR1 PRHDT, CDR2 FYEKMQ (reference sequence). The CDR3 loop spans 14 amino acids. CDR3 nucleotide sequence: TGTGCCAGCAGTTGGGAGACAGGGGGCAATGAGCAGTCCTTC. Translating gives CASSWETGGNEQSF.

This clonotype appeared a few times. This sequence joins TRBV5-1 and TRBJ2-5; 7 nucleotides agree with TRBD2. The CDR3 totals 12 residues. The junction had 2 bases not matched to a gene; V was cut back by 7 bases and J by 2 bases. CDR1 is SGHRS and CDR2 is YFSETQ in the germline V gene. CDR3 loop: CASGGGQETQYF. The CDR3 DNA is TGCGCCAGCGGGGGGGGACAAGAGACCCAGTACTTC.

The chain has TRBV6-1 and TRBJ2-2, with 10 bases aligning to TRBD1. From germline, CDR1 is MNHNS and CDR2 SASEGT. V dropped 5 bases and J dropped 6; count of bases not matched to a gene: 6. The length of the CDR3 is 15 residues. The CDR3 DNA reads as TGTGCCAGCAGTCCGGACAGGGGGAGCGCCGGGGAGCTGTTTTTT. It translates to CASSPDRGSAGELFF.

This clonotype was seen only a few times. CDR3 sequence (DNA): TGTGCCAGCAGCTTGGTCCCCGGGGGTGAAAAACTGTTTTTT. This sequence encodes CASSLVPGGEKLFF. V gene TRBV5-6 combines with J gene TRBJ1-4; TRBD1 is a possible D gene (5 bases). Germline V gene sequence: CDR1 SGHDT, CDR2 YYEEEE. The V and J ends lost 0 bases and 7 bases respectively, with 10 bases between them. The CDR3 totals 14 residues.

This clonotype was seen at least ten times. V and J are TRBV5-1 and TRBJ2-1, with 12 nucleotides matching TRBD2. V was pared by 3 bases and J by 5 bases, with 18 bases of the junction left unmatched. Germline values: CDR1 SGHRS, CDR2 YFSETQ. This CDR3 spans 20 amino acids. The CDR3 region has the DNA TGCGCCAGCAGCTATCGACTAGCGGGAGTTATAGGGATCTTCCACAATGAGCAGTTCTTC. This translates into CASSYRLAGVIGIFHNEQFF. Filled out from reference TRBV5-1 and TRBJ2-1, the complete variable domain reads KAGVTQTPRYLIKTRGQQVTLSCSPISGHRSVSWYQQTPGQGLQFLFEYFSETQRNKGNFPGRFSGRQFSNSRSEMNVSTLELGDSALYLCASSYRLAGVIGIFHNEQFFGPGTRLTVL.

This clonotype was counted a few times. The CDR3 spells CSAVTGATQYF. CDR3 DNA: TGCAGTGCTGTAACGGGGGCGACCCAGTACTTC. J is TRBJ2-5 and V is TRBV20-1; D is possibly TRBD1 or TRBD2 (6 bases each). V lost 5 bases to trimming and J lost 7 bases, with 11 bases between them. Germline CDR1 is DFQATT and CDR2 is SNEGSKA (reference sequence). The CDR3 spans 11 residues.

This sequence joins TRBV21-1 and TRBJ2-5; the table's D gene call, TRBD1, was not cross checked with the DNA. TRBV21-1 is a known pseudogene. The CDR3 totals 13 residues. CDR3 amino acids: CASSTDRGGTQYF. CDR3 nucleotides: TGTGCCAGCAGCACCGACAGGGGGGGGACCCAGTACTTC.

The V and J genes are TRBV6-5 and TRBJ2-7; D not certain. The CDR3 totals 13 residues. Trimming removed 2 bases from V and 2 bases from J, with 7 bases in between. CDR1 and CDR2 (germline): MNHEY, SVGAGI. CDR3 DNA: TGTGCCAGCAGTTACGGACCCGCCTACGAGCAGTACTTC. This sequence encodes CASSYGPAYEQYF.

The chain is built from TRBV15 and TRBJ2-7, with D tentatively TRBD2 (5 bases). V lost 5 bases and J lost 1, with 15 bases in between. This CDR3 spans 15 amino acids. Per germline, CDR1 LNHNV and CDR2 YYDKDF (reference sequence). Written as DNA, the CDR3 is TGTGCCACCAGCGACTTTAGCGATACATCCTACGAGCAGTACTTC. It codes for CATSDFSDTSYEQYF. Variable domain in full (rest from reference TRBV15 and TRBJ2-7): DAMVIQNPRYQVTQFGKPVTLSCSQTLNHNVMYWYQQKSSQAPKLLFHYYDKDFNNEADTPDNFQSRRPNTSFCFLDIRSPGLGDTAMYLCATSDFSDTSYEQYFGPGTRLTVT.

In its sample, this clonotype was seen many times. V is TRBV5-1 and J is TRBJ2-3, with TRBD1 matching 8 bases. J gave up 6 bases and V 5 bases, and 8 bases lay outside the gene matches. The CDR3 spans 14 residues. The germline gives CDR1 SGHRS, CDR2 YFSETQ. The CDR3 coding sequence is TGCGCCAGCAGACTTCAGGGGGCGCCCGATACGCAGTATTTT. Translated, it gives CASRLQGAPDTQYF.

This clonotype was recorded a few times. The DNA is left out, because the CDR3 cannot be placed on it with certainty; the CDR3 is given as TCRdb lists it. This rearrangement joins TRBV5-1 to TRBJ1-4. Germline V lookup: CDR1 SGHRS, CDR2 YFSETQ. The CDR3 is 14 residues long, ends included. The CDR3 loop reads CASRAELRMKNCFF.

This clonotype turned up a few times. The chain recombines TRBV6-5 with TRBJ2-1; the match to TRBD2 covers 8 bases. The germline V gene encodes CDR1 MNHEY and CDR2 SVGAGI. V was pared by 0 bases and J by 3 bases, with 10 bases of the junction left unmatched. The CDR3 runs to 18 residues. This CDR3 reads CASSYSVSGTRRYNEQFF. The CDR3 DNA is TGTGCCAGCAGTTACTCGGTCTCCGGGACTAGGCGCTACAATGAGCAGTTCTTC.

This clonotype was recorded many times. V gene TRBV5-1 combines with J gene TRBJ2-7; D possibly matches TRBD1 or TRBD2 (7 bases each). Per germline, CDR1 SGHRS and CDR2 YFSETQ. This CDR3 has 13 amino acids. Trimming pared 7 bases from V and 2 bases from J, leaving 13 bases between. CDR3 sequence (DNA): TGCGCCAGCGGGAGGGACAGCCCCTACGAGCAGTACTTC. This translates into CASGRDSPYEQYF.

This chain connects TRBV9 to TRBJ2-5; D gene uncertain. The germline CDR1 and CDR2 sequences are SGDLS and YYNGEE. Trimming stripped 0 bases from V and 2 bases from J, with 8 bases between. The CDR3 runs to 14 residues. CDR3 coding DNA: TGTGCCAGCAGCGTAGGGGGATCGCAAGAGACCCAGTACTTC. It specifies CASSVGGSQETQYF.

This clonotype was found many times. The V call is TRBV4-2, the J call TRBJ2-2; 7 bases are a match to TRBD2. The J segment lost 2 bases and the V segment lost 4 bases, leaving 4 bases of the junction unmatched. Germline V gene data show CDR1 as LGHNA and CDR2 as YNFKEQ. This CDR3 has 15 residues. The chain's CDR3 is CASSLTSDNTGELFF. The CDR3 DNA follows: TGTGCCAGCAGCCTAACTAGCGATAACACCGGGGAGCTGTTTTTT.

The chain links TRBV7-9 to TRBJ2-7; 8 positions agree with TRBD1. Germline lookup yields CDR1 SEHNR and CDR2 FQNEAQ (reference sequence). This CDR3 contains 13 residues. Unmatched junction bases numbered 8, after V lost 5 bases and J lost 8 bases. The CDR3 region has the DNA TGTGCCAGCAGCCCCGGACAGGGTCGGCAGCAGTACTTC. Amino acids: CASSPGQGRQQYF. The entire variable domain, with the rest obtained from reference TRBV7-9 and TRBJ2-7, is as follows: DTGVSQNPRHKITKRGQNVTFRCDPISEHNRLYWYRQTLGQGPEFLTYFQNEAQLEKSRLLSDRFSAERPKGSFSTLEIQRTEQGDSAMYLCASSPGQGRQQYFGPGTRLTVT.

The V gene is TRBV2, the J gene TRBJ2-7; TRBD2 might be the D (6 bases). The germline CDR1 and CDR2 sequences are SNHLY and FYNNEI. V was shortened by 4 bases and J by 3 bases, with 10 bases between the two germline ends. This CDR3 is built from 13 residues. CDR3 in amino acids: CASSGLDLYEQYF. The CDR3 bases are TGTGCCAGCAGTGGACTAGATCTCTACGAGCAGTACTTC.

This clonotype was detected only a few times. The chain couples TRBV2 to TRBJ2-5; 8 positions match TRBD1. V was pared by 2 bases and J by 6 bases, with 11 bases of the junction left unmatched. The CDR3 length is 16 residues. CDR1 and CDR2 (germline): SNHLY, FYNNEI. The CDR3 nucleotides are TGTGCCAGCAGTGAAACCGGACAGGGCATAGGAAAGACCCAGTACTTC. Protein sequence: CASSETGQGIGKTQYF.

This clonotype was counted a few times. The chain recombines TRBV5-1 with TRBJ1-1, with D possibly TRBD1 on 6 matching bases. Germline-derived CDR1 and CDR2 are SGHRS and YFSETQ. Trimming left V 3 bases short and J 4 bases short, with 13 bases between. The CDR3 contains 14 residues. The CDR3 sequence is CASSYRTETTEAFF. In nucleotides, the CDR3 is TGCGCCAGCAGCTACCGGACAGAGACCACTGAAGCTTTCTTT.